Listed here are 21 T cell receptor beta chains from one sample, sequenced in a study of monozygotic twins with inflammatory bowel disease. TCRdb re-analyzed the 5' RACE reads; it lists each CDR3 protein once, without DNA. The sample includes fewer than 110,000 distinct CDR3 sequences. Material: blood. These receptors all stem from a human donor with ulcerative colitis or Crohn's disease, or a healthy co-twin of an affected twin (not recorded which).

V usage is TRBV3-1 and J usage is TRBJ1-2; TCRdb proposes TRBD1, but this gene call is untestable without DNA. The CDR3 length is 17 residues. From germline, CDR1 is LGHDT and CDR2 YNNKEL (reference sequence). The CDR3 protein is CASSQGDTKVRQSFYTF.

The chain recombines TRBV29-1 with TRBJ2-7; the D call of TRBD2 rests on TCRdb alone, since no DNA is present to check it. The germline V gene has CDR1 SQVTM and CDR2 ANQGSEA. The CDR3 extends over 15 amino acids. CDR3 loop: CSVRNKLREASEQYF.

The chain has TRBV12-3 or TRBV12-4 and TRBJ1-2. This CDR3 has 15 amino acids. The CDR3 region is CASSLARWASGGYTF.

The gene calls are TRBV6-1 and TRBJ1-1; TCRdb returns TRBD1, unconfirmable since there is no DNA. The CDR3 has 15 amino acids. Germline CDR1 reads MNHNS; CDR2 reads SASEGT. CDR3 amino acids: CATGGEDAKPTEAFF.

The CDR3 sequence is CASSSGTSGSYEQYF. The chain has TRBV7-2 and TRBJ2-7; the TCRdb D gene call, TRBD2, has no DNA to confirm it. This CDR3 contains 15 residues. Germline V lookup: CDR1 SGHTA, CDR2 FQGNSA.

The CDR3 region is CASSRPGRETQYF. The rearrangement links TRBV27 to TRBJ2-5; the D call from TCRdb, TRBD1, cannot be confirmed without DNA. The CDR3 spans 13 residues. Germline CDR1 reads MNHEY; CDR2 reads SMNVEV (reference sequence).

The CDR3 spells CASSPYNEQFF. The chain is built from TRBV18 and TRBJ2-1. The germline gives CDR1 KGHSH, CDR2 LQKENI. The CDR3 runs to 11 residues.

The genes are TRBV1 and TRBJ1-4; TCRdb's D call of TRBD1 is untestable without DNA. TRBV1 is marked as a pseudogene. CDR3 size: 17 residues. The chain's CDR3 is CTSSQDRVGGLGEKLFF.

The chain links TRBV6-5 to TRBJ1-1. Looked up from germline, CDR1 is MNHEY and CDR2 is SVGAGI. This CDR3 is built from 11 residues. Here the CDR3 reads CASRQYTEAFF.

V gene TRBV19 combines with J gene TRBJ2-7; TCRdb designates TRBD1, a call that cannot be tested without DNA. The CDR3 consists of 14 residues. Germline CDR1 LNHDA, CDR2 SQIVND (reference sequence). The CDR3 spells CASSQDRWADEQYF. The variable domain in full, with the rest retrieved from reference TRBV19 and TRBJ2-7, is DGGITQSPKYLFRKEGQNVTLSCEQNLNHDAMYWYRQDPGQGLRLIYYSQIVNDFQKGDIAEGYSVSREKKESFPLTVTSAQKNPTAFYLCASSQDRWADEQYFGPGTRLTVT.

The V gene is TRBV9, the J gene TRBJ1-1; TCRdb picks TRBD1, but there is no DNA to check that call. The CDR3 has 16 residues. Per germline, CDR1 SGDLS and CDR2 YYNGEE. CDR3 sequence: CASSVSSGTGFAEAFF.

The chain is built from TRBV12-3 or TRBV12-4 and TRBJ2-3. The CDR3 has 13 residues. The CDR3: CASSSDGSDTQYF.

The CDR3 loop reads CASSLEGGNQPQHF. The V and J genes are TRBV5-1 and TRBJ1-5. The germline gives CDR1 SGHRS, CDR2 YFSETQ. The CDR3 is 14 amino acids.

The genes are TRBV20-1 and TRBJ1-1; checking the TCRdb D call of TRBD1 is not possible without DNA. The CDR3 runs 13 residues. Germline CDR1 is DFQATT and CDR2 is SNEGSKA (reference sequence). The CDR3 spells CSAGTGWITEAFF.

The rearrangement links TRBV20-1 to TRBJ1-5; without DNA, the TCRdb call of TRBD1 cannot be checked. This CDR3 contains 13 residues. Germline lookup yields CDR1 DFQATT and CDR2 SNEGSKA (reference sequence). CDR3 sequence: CSAGQGGNQPQHF.

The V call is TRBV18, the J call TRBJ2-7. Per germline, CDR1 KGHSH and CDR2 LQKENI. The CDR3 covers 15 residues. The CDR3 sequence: CASSPPVGEPYEQYF. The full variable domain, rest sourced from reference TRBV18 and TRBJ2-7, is NAGVMQNPRHLVRRRGQEARLRCSPMKGHSHVYWYRQLPEEGLKFMVYLQKENIIDESGMPKERFSAEFPKEGPSILRIQQVVRGDSAAYFCASSPPVGEPYEQYFGPGTRLTVT.

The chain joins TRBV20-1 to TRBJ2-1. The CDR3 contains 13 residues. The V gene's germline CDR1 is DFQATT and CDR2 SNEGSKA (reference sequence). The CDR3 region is CSARETTWNEQFF.

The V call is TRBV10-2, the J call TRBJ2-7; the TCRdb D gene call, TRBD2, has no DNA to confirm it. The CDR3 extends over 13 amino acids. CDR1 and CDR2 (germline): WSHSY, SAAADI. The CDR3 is CASRIGLSYEQYF.

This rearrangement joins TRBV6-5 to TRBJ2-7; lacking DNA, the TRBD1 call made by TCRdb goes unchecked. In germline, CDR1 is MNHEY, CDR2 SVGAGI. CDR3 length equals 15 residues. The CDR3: CASSYGSGTDYEQYF.

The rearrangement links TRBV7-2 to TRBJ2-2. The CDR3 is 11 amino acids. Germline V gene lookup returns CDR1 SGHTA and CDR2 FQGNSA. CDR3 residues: CASQRPRELFF.

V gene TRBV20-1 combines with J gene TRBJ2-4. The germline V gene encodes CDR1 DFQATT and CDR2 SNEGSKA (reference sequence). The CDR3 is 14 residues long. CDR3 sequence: CSARDPAAKNIQYF.